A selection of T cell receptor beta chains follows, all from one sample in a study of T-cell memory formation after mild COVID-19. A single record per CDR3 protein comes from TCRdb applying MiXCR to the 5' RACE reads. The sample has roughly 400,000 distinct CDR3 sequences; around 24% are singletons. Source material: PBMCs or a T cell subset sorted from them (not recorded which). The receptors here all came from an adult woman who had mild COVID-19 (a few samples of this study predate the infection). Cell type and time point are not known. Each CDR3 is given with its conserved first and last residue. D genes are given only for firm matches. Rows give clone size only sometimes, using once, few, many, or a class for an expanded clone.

CDR3: CAWSPTGRGGVQPQHF
DNA: TGTGCCTGGAGTCCCACTGGGAGAGGGGGCGTTCAGCCCCAGCATTTT
D: TRBD1
V: TRBV30
size: few
J: TRBJ1-5
length: 16

CDR3: CAGGSSYNEQFF
DNA: TGTGCCGGGGGGAGCTCCTACAATGAGCAGTTCTTC
D: .
V: TRBV7-2
size: .
J: TRBJ2-1
length: 12

CDR3: CASSTRMPNTEAFF
DNA: TGTGCCAGCAGCACTAGGATGCCGAACACTGAAGCTTTCTTT
D: .
V: TRBV5-5
size: few
J: TRBJ1-1
length: 14

CDR3: CASSEGQGGQPQHF
DNA: TGCGCCAGCAGCGAAGGACAGGGTGGTCAGCCCCAGCATTTT
D: TRBD1
V: TRBV5-1
size: few
J: TRBJ1-5
length: 14

CDR3: CASSLGLVGQYF
DNA: TGTGCCAGCAGCTTAGGGTTGGTGGGGCAGTACTTC
D: .
V: TRBV7-2
size: .
J: TRBJ2-7
length: 12

CDR3: CASSLFRYTGELFF
DNA: TGTGCCAGCAGCTTGTTCAGATACACCGGGGAGCTGTTTTTT
D: .
V: TRBV5-5
size: many
J: TRBJ2-2
length: 14

CDR3: CASSPSWDRNTGELFF
DNA: TGTGCCAGCAGCCCGTCCTGGGACAGAAACACCGGGGAGCTGTTTTTT
D: TRBD1
V: TRBV7-2
size: few
J: TRBJ2-2
length: 16

CDR3: CASSEPDRGRYEQYF
DNA: TGTGCCAGCAGTGAACCCGACAGGGGGCGGTACGAGCAGTACTTC
D: TRBD1
V: TRBV2
size: .
J: TRBJ2-7
length: 15

CDR3: CASSFSRGSHQVYTEAFF
DNA: TGTGCCAGCAGCTTTAGCAGGGGGTCACATCAGGTGTACACTGAAGCTTTCTTT
D: TRBD1
V: TRBV7-8
size: .
J: TRBJ1-1
length: 18

CDR3: CASSHPSGSGETQYF
DNA: TGTGCCAGCAGCCACCCTAGCGGGAGCGGGGAGACCCAGTACTTC
D: TRBD2
V: TRBV7-2
size: few
J: TRBJ2-5
length: 15

CDR3: CSARAPRIATNEQYF
DNA: TGCAGTGCTAGAGCCCCCCGAATAGCGACGAACGAGCAGTACTTC
D: .
V: TRBV20-1
size: few
J: TRBJ2-7
length: 15

CDR3: CATSDYKVSPNPTGPRTGELFF
DNA: TGTGCCACCAGTGATTATAAAGTTAGCCCTAACCCTACAGGGCCGCGCACCGGGGAGCTGTTTTTT
D: .
V: TRBV24-1
size: .
J: TRBJ2-2
length: 22

CDR3: CASSSWTVGSTDTQYF
DNA: TGTGCCAGCTCATCCTGGACAGTGGGAAGCACAGATACGCAGTATTTT
D: .
V: TRBV18
size: .
J: TRBJ2-3
length: 16

CDR3: CASHDPGTQTSF
DNA: TGTGCCAGTCACGACCCCGGGACCCAGACGAGCTTT
D: .
V: TRBV19
size: .
J: TRBJ1-4
length: 12

CDR3: CASTVVAGYGYTF
DNA: TGTGCCAGCACGGTGGTGGCAGGGTATGGCTACACCTTC
D: .
V: TRBV6-5
size: few
J: TRBJ1-2
length: 13

CDR3: CASSLRMADTQYF
DNA: TGCGCCAGCAGCCTACGCATGGCAGATACGCAGTATTTT
D: .
V: TRBV4-3
size: once
J: TRBJ2-3
length: 13

CDR3: CASTQSGGAPPDTQYF
DNA: TGTGCCAGCACCCAATCGGGCGGGGCTCCCCCAGATACGCAGTATTTT
D: .
V: TRBV7-8
size: .
J: TRBJ2-3
length: 16

CDR3: CATSRDWDRESEQYF
DNA: TGTGCCACCAGCAGAGACTGGGACAGGGAATCCGAGCAGTACTTC
D: TRBD1
V: TRBV15
size: .
J: TRBJ2-7
length: 15

CDR3: CASSPEGDTEAFF
DNA: TGTGCCAGCAGCCCTGAGGGGGACACTGAAGCTTTCTTT
D: .
V: TRBV3-1
size: many
J: TRBJ1-1
length: 13

CDR3: CASSPGQSSYNEQFF
DNA: TGCGCCAGCAGCCCGGGACAGAGCTCCTACAATGAGCAGTTCTTC
D: TRBD1
V: TRBV5-1
size: many
J: TRBJ2-1
length: 15

CDR3: CASSFRTSGYNGGELFF
DNA: TGTGCCAGCAGTTTTAGGACTAGCGGCTATAATGGGGGGGAGCTGTTTTTT
D: TRBD2
V: TRBV27
size: .
J: TRBJ2-2
length: 17

CDR3: CSAREGAGGNTIYF
DNA: TGCAGTGCTAGGGAGGGGGCAGGTGGAAACACCATATATTTT
D: TRBD1
V: TRBV20-1
size: .
J: TRBJ1-3
length: 14

CDR3: CATRTGSYEQYF
DNA: TGTGCCACCAGGACAGGGAGTTACGAGCAGTACTTC
D: TRBD1
V: TRBV6-1
size: .
J: TRBJ2-7
length: 12

CDR3: CASSQEPAGNYEQYF
DNA: TGCGCCAGCAGCCAAGAGCCGGCTGGGAACTACGAGCAGTACTTC
D: .
V: TRBV4-3
size: .
J: TRBJ2-7
length: 15

CDR3: CASSSRTSGSSYEQYF
DNA: TGTGCCAGCAGCTCCCGGACTAGCGGGAGCTCCTACGAGCAGTACTTC
D: TRBD2
V: TRBV7-2
size: many
J: TRBJ2-7
length: 16

CDR3: CASSQGGSYNSPLHF
DNA: TGTGCCAGCAGCCAAGGGGGTTCCTATAATTCACCCCTCCACTTT
D: .
V: TRBV3-1
size: few
J: TRBJ1-6
length: 15

CDR3: CASSPSRLAGLYEQYF
DNA: TGTGCCAGCAGCCCCTCTCGACTAGCGGGCCTCTACGAGCAGTACTTC
D: TRBD2
V: TRBV9
size: .
J: TRBJ2-7
length: 16

CDR3: CASTYSGNYYEQYF
DNA: TGTGCCAGCACCTACTCCGGGAACTACTACGAGCAGTACTTC
D: .
V: TRBV3-1
size: few
J: TRBJ2-7
length: 14